This entry is about one T cell receptor (beta chain). In TCRdb, the RT-PCR reads were re-called with MiXCR into one record per CDR3 protein. Among 700,000 to 900,000 distinct CDR3 sequences listed, around 20% were seen once. This record comes from a study of response to subunit inactivated influenza vaccine. Sequenced here: PBMCs from blood, sampled 5 days after vaccination. This receptor was identified in a man aged 45 to 65 who received an inactivated influenza vaccine.

The CDR3 DNA is TGCAGTGCTAGAGAAATAAATCAGCCCCAGCATTTT. Residues: CSAREINQPQHF. The gene calls are TRBV20-1 and TRBJ1-5, with no clear D. CDR3 size: 12 residues. The germline CDR1 and CDR2 sequences are DFQATT and SNEGSKA (reference sequence). Trimming took 0 bases from V and 4 from J, leaving 4 bases between them.